This T cell receptor (beta chain) was found in a study of regulatory T cells in long-lasting Graves disease. Study-wide context: With positive TSH receptor antibodies and over 5 years of antithyroid drugs, Graves' disease was considered persistent.

Ten or more counts support this clonotype. No antigen is known for it. Libraries of TCR beta came from iRepertoire HTBI primers plus Arm-PCR of CDR3 regions. TCRdb recomputed calls from the multiplex PCR reads with MiXCR, one row per CDR3 protein. The table includes about 340,000 distinct CDR3 sequences, about 20% detected once. The sample's time point: persistent/refractory GD, antithyroid drugs over 5 years with positive TRAb. PBMCs were the source of the RNA used for TCR sequencing. Regarding the study as a whole: No thyroid tissue was studied; the work used peripheral blood only. Persistent disease showed a preference for TRBV28, TRBJ1-2 and TRBJ2-5. Those with persistent Graves' had less TCR diversity than newly diagnosed patients.

The V and J ends lost 6 bases and 5 bases respectively, with 16 bases between them. The CDR3 runs to 14 residues. This clonotype was obtained from a female donor with Graves disease. The sequences come from peripheral blood mononuclear cells (PBMCs), collected when the disease was refractory, from a patient treated with antithyroid drugs. V is TRBV12-3 or TRBV12-4 and J is TRBJ1-1; D is undetermined. CDR3 protein: CASSPHNSKTEAFF. DNA for the CDR3: TGTGCCAGCAGCCCTCATAACAGTAAAACTGAAGCTTTCTTT.